The source of this TCR beta chain is a study of OX40 agonist ivuxolimab in advanced cancers. Notes on the research overall: Ivuxolimab was an agonistic, fully human IgG2 monoclonal antibody directed against OX40 (CD134), a costimulatory receptor. Intravenous ivuxolimab was administered to patients every 2 weeks at six dose levels: 0.01, 0.1, 0.3, 1.5, 3 and 10 mg/kg. Patients were allowed to have had prior anti-PD-1, anti-PD-L1 or anti-CTLA-4 therapy, and around two fifths of the dose-escalation patients had been treated with checkpoint inhibitors. The paper describes the monotherapy dose-escalation part (N of about 54 patients) of the phase I trial of ivuxolimab. In the dose-escalation cohort, around four fifths of patients were male, and the mean age was approximately 60 years with a range of roughly 23 to 79. Peripheral TCRbeta sequencing was intended to test whether TCR sequence diversity was altered and clonal T-cell expansion was caused by ivuxolimab. Partial responses occurred in three dose-escalation patients: two with cutaneous melanoma and one with hepatocellular carcinoma. Of the roughly 51 patients in dose escalation, 19 had hepatocellular carcinoma, some 15 had melanoma, 9 had renal cell carcinoma and 9 had head and neck cancer. Here is what the overall study found, with its caveats: In the 0.1-3.0 mg/kg groups, partial responders had among the lowest normalized peripheral clonal expansion, particularly in CD8+ T cells. Low levels of normalized T-cell clonal expansion were also seen in some nonresponding patients. Antigen specificity was not determined for the clonally expanded peripheral T cells. After ivuxolimab, more expanded clones were found on average in CD8+ T cells than in CD4+ T cells. At doses of 0.1 to 3.0 mg/kg, clonal expansion of both CD4+ and CD8+ blood T cells was observed from baseline to week 6.

Notes on this clone: The target of this receptor is not known. Within one base of it there is no much larger clone, and no base qualities were kept.

The CDR3 covers 15 residues, taking in both the cysteine and the phenylalanine. CDR3 DNA is the only sequence kept; it has 45 bases, read in frame from the first base. Sequences SGHKS (CDR1) and YYEKEE (CDR2) are obtained from the germline V gene (reference sequence). V is cut by 0 bases and J by 0 bases, and the space between the germline ends is 10 bases. Patients with a history of autoimmune disease or receiving systemic immunosuppression were excluded from the trial. Peripheral blood for TCR sequencing was collected from all dose cohorts at baseline, on cycle 4 day 1, and on cycle 7 day 1. Samples came from an open-label, multicenter, first-in-human phase I dose-escalation trial of ivuxolimab. Adults with locally advanced or metastatic head and neck squamous cell, hepatocellular, melanoma or renal cell carcinoma were enrolled in the trial. Before TCR sequencing, CD4+ T cells and CD8+ T cells were sorted from peripheral blood as separate populations.

Genomic DNA was extracted from sorted cells for sequencing of the TCRbeta CDR3 region. The immunoSEQ Assay was used to sequence the TCRbeta CDR3 regions. TCRdb stores this immuneACCESS table with in-frame sequences only. Part of the clones is absent; in the studies checked, under half of the shortfall reflects unresolved V genes, and no reason is known for the rest. Within this sample are around 100,000 clones, with approximately 91% of them counted one time only. The ten most abundant clones make up approximately 0.16% of the sample. The sequence derives from an adult with an advanced solid tumor such as melanoma, head and neck, liver or kidney cancer. The input for sequencing was CD4+ or CD8+ T cells sorted from blood, taken in a trial of the OX40 agonist ivuxolimab. The sequence links TRBV5-5 to TRBJ2-7; possibly the D gene is TRBD2, per 5 matching bases. The base sequence is TGTGCCAGCAGCTTGGACGGGGTCCTCTCCTACGAGCAGTACTTC. Its protein is CASSLDGVLSYEQYF. The entire variable domain, with the stretches around the CDR3 drawn from the reference TRBV5-5 and TRBJ2-7 proteins, is DAGVTQSPTHLIKTRGQQVTLRCSPISGHKSVSWYQQVLGQGPQFIFQYYEKEERGRGNFPDRFSARQFPNYSSELNVNALLLGDSALYLCASSLDGVLSYEQYFGPGTRLTVT.